A selection of T cell receptor beta chains follows, all from one sample in a study of cytomegalovirus exposure and HLA in healthy donors. The data were produced by immunoSEQ multiplex PCR, yet TCRdb's version contains in-frame clones alone and is incomplete. This table holds roughly 190,000 clones, about 13% found once. The sequencing input was PBMCs. The receptors here all came from a man aged 45-60 years in good health and CMV-seropositive. The CDR3 runs from the conserved cysteine through the conserved F or W. The order of the fields is V gene, J gene, D gene, clone size, CDR3 protein, CDR3 DNA. A D gene is named only where the DNA matches it firmly. Clone size is stated in some rows and not others, as once, few, many or a class when expanded.

TRBV15	TRBJ1-4	TRBD1	few	CATSRGSGTVNEKLFF	TGTGCCACCAGCAGAGGGTCAGGGACAGTCAATGAAAAACTGTTTTTT
TRBV18	TRBJ1-1	TRBD1	few	CASSRQGSEAFF	TGTGCCAGCTCGCGACAGGGTTCGGAAGCTTTCTTT
TRBV7-8	TRBJ2-5	TRBD1	few	CASSGTGATAQYF	TGTGCCAGCAGCGGCACAGGGGCCACGGCCCAGTACTTC
TRBV9	TRBJ2-7	-	-	CASSSTVSTYEQYF	TGTGCCAGCAGCTCGACAGTTTCTACCTACGAGCAGTACTTC
TRBV27	TRBJ2-1	-	few	CASSSYVGPYGQFF	TGTGCCAGCAGTTCCTATGTGGGGCCCTATGGGCAGTTCTTC
TRBV6-5	TRBJ1-2	-	-	CASSSIGANYGYTF	TGTGCCAGCAGTTCCATCGGGGCTAACTATGGCTACACCTTC
TRBV28	TRBJ1-1	-	-	CASHGGWGTEAFF	TGTGCTAGTCATGGGGGCTGGGGGACTGAAGCTTTCTTT
TRBV6-4	TRBJ2-1	-	-	CASSDTLGDEQFF	TGTGCCAGCAGTGATACCCTCGGGGATGAGCAGTTCTTC
TRBV5-6	TRBJ2-3	-	-	CASSLLTESTDTQYF	TGTGCCAGCAGCTTGTTGACAGAGAGCACAGATACGCAGTATTTT
TRBV5-1	TRBJ2-3	-	-	CASSRDGGYTDTQYF	TGCGCCAGCAGCCGCGACGGAGGGTACACAGATACGCAGTATTTT
TRBV19	TRBJ1-1	-	few	CASRILVSRGEAFF	TGTGCCAGTAGAATTCTCGTTTCTCGGGGAGAAGCTTTCTTT
TRBV2	TRBJ1-3	-	few	CASSVGLISSGNTIYF	TGTGCCAGCAGTGTCGGACTTATTAGCTCTGGAAACACCATATATTTT
TRBV5-4	TRBJ1-2	TRBD1	few	CASSLGAGGYGYTF	TGTGCCAGCAGCTTGGGTGCAGGGGGCTATGGCTACACCTTC
TRBV4-3	TRBJ2-1	-	-	CARSPQARQEQFF	TGCGCCAGAAGCCCCCAGGCCCGGCAAGAGCAGTTCTTC
TRBV18	TRBJ1-2	TRBD1	few	CASSRTGDGYTF	TGTGCCAGCTCACGGACAGGAGATGGCTACACCTTC
TRBV28	TRBJ1-5	-	-	CASTPSGAYHQPQHF	TGTGCCAGCACCCCCTCCGGAGCTTATCATCAGCCCCAGCATTTT
TRBV5-1	TRBJ2-3	TRBD2	few	CASSLVTGSGEDTQYF	TGCGCCAGCAGCTTGGTTACGGGAAGCGGGGAAGATACGCAGTATTTT
TRBV5-1	TRBJ2-4	-	few	CASSFTGNKNIQYF	TGCGCCAGCAGCTTTACAGGAAACAAAAACATTCAGTACTTC
TRBV10-3	TRBJ2-3	-	few	CAISEYGGAGADTQYF	TGTGCCATCAGTGAGTATGGCGGGGCCGGGGCGGATACGCAGTATTTT
TRBV7-2	TRBJ1-5	-	few	CASSDGPSEPQHF	TGTGCCAGTTCGGATGGGCCCTCGGAGCCCCAGCATTTT
TRBV2	TRBJ1-2	TRBD1	few	CASSEDRVGGYTF	TGTGCCAGCAGTGAGGACAGGGTGGGCGGCTACACCTTC
TRBV11-3	TRBJ1-2	-	few	CASSASGWGRDGYTF	TGTGCCAGCAGCGCTAGCGGCTGGGGCAGGGATGGCTACACCTTC
TRBV4-1	TRBJ2-3	TRBD2	-	CASSQDGSDSGGALDTQYF	TGCGCCAGCAGCCAAGATGGGTCGGATAGCGGGGGGGCCCTAGATACGCAGTATTTT
TRBV19	TRBJ2-2	TRBD1	-	CASSMTGLGQGDRPGELFF	TGTGCCAGTAGTATGACGGGTTTGGGCCAGGGGGATCGTCCCGGGGAGCTGTTTTTT